This is a list of T cell receptor beta chains from one sample in a study of T cell responses to AZD1222 COVID-19 vaccine. This table comes from immunoSEQ multiplex PCR, and its TCRdb copy is limited to in-frame clones, with some not included. The table lists 100,000 to 150,000 clones, more than 80% of them singletons. The source material was peripheral blood, sampled 28 days after the second AZD1222 dose. Receptor source: an adult who received the AZD1222 COVID-19 vaccine. CDR3s include the opening cysteine and the closing phenylalanine or tryptophan. D genes are given only for firm matches. A row's size may be missing; if present it is once, few, many or a size class.

length: 14
D: -
V: TRBV6-5
J: TRBJ1-2
size: -
DNA: TGTGCCAGCAGCTCCCCGCCTTGGGCCTATGGCTACACCTTC
CDR3: CASSSPPWAYGYTF

length: 16
D: TRBD1
V: TRBV28
J: TRBJ1-5
size: -
DNA: TGTGCCAGCTCAAGGACAGGGCCTAATGGGAATCAGCCCCAGCATTTT
CDR3: CASSRTGPNGNQPQHF

length: 16
D: -
V: TRBV9
J: TRBJ1-6
size: -
DNA: TGTGCCAGCAGCGTAGGATTAAGGCAGGGAAATTCACCCCTCCACTTT
CDR3: CASSVGLRQGNSPLHF

length: 16
D: TRBD1
V: TRBV4-2
J: TRBJ1-1
size: few
DNA: TGTGCCAGCAGCCCGGCCACGAAAAAGACAGGGGATGAAGCTTTCTTT
CDR3: CASSPATKKTGDEAFF

length: 15
D: -
V: TRBV28
J: TRBJ1-1
size: -
DNA: TGTGCCAGCAGTTTATCCCGGCCCGGTGGCACTGAAGCTTTCTTT
CDR3: CASSLSRPGGTEAFF

length: 15
D: TRBD1
V: TRBV3-1/TRBV3-2
J: TRBJ1-3
size: -
DNA: TGTGCCAGCAGCGCCAGGGGGCATAGAGGAAACACCATATATTTT
CDR3: CASSARGHRGNTIYF

length: 16
D: -
V: TRBV13
J: TRBJ1-4
size: -
DNA: TGTGCCAGCAGCTTATCTAGTTGGGGGGGCAATGAAAAACTGTTTTTT
CDR3: CASSLSSWGGNEKLFF

length: 15
D: -
V: TRBV19
J: TRBJ1-6
size: -
DNA: TGTGCCAGTAGTATAGTGGGGGCGCGAAATTCACCCCTCCACTTT
CDR3: CASSIVGARNSPLHF

length: 14
D: TRBD1
V: TRBV5-1
J: TRBJ1-5
size: -
DNA: TGCGCCAGCAGCGCAGGGACAGTCAATCAGCCCCAGCATTTT
CDR3: CASSAGTVNQPQHF

length: 13
D: TRBD1
V: TRBV30
J: TRBJ1-1
size: -
DNA: TGTGCCTGGAGGCGGCAGGGGGACACTGAAGCTTTCTTT
CDR3: CAWRRQGDTEAFF

length: 14
D: -
V: TRBV27
J: TRBJ1-1
size: -
DNA: TGTGCCAGCAGCGGGGGGACGATGAACACTGAAGCTTTCTTT
CDR3: CASSGGTMNTEAFF

length: 14
D: -
V: TRBV6-1
J: TRBJ1-6
size: -
DNA: TGTGCCAGCAGTGAAGATCCAGGACCCTCACCCCTCCACTTT
CDR3: CASSEDPGPSPLHF

length: 16
D: TRBD1
V: TRBV4-2
J: TRBJ2-1
size: -
DNA: TGTGCCAGCAGCCGGAATGGGGGACAGGGTTACAATGAGCAGTTCTTC
CDR3: CASSRNGGQGYNEQFF

length: 12
D: -
V: TRBV12-3/TRBV12-4
J: TRBJ1-1
size: -
DNA: TGTGCCAGCACCGTCCTGTGGTCTGAAGCTTTCTTT
CDR3: CASTVLWSEAFF

length: 13
D: -
V: TRBV29-1
J: TRBJ2-2
size: -
DNA: TGCAGCGGGGCGCAGACGAACACCGGGGAGCTGTTTTTT
CDR3: CSGAQTNTGELFF

length: 17
D: TRBD1
V: TRBV9
J: TRBJ1-2
size: once
DNA: TGTGCCAGCAGCGCCCAAAGACAGGGTAAGGAGGACTATGGCTACACCTTC
CDR3: CASSAQRQGKEDYGYTF

length: 15
D: -
V: TRBV28
J: TRBJ1-1
size: -
DNA: TGTGCCAGCAGTTTCGTAAAGACAGGTGGATCTGAAGCTTTCTTT
CDR3: CASSFVKTGGSEAFF

length: 12
D: -
V: TRBV12-3/TRBV12-4
J: TRBJ2-5
size: -
DNA: TGTGCCAGCAGTAAGTTTGAAGAGACCCAGTACTTC
CDR3: CASSKFEETQYF

length: 15
D: -
V: TRBV18
J: TRBJ1-6
size: -
DNA: TGTGCCAGCTCACCAGTGCAGGGGTCAAATTCACCCCTCCACTTT
CDR3: CASSPVQGSNSPLHF

length: 14
D: -
V: TRBV3-1/TRBV3-2
J: TRBJ1-5
size: -
DNA: TGTGCCAGCAGCCCCGGGACCGGCAATCAGCCCCAGCATTTT
CDR3: CASSPGTGNQPQHF

length: 15
D: -
V: TRBV6-5
J: TRBJ2-2
size: -
DNA: TGTGCCAGCAGTTCATCACATACGAACACCGGGGAGCTGTTTTTT
CDR3: CASSSSHTNTGELFF

length: 14
D: -
V: TRBV7-6
J: TRBJ2-7
size: few
DNA: TGTGCCAGCAGCCAGGGGTGGCCTTCCTACGAGCAGTACTTC
CDR3: CASSQGWPSYEQYF

length: 13
D: -
V: TRBV9
J: TRBJ2-7
size: -
DNA: TGTGCCAGCAGCGAACAGGAAAGCTACGAGCAGTACTTC
CDR3: CASSEQESYEQYF

length: 16
D: TRBD2
V: TRBV6-2/TRBV6-3
J: TRBJ2-3
size: -
DNA: TGTGCCAGCAGTTACATTAAAAGCGGGGGCACAGATACGCAGTATTTT
CDR3: CASSYIKSGGTDTQYF

length: 17
D: TRBD1
V: TRBV19
J: TRBJ2-1
size: -
DNA: TGTGCCAGTAGTATAGACTCACAGGGGGCGCGGGTCTATGAGCAGTTCTTC
CDR3: CASSIDSQGARVYEQFF

length: 14
D: -
V: TRBV7-9
J: TRBJ1-1
size: few
DNA: TGTGCCAGCAGCTTAGGCGGCGGGAACACTGAAGCTTTCTTT
CDR3: CASSLGGGNTEAFF

length: 11
D: -
V: TRBV4-2
J: TRBJ1-1
size: -
DNA: TGTGCCAGCAGCTCCGCCTTTGAAGCTTTCTTT
CDR3: CASSSAFEAFF

length: 15
D: TRBD2
V: TRBV5-4
J: TRBJ2-3
size: -
DNA: TGTGCCAGCAGCTTGGCTCTAGCGGCCACAGATACGCAGTATTTT
CDR3: CASSLALAATDTQYF

length: 15
D: -
V: TRBV6-1
J: TRBJ1-5
size: -
DNA: TGTGCCAGCAGTGAAGCCTACAGGGCCAATCAGCCCCAGCATTTT
CDR3: CASSEAYRANQPQHF

length: 15
D: -
V: TRBV5-1
J: TRBJ1-5
size: -
DNA: TGCGCCAGCAGCTTGGTAGGCAATAGCAATCAGCCCCAGCATTTT
CDR3: CASSLVGNSNQPQHF

length: 14
D: -
V: TRBV6-5
J: TRBJ1-2
size: -
DNA: TGTGCCAGCAGTTCCACTGCGGGGTTCGAAGGCTACACCTTC
CDR3: CASSSTAGFEGYTF

length: 14
D: -
V: TRBV5-6
J: TRBJ1-4
size: -
DNA: TGTGCCAGCAGCTTAGGACGGAAGGATGAAAAACTGTTTTTT
CDR3: CASSLGRKDEKLFF

length: 14
D: -
V: TRBV10-3
J: TRBJ1-4
size: -
DNA: TGTGCCATCAGTGAGTTATTAACTAATGAAAAACTGTTTTTT
CDR3: CAISELLTNEKLFF

length: 14
D: -
V: TRBV18
J: TRBJ2-1
size: -
DNA: TGTGCCAGCGTCCCGGGCCTATCCTACAATGAGCAGTTCTTC
CDR3: CASVPGLSYNEQFF

length: 17
D: TRBD1
V: TRBV10-3
J: TRBJ1-1
size: -
DNA: TGTGCCATCAGTGCATCCGGGACAGGGGCCATGAACACTGAAGCTTTCTTT
CDR3: CAISASGTGAMNTEAFF

length: 15
D: -
V: TRBV7-9
J: TRBJ2-7
size: -
DNA: TGTGCCAGCAGCTTAACAACGCAGCCATCCTACGAGCAGTACTTC
CDR3: CASSLTTQPSYEQYF

length: 15
D: -
V: TRBV5-1
J: TRBJ2-6
size: -
DNA: TGCGCCAGCAGCTTGGCCGGGGCTGGGGCCAACGTCCTGACTTTC
CDR3: CASSLAGAGANVLTF

length: 13
D: -
V: TRBV24-1
J: TRBJ2-1
size: -
DNA: TGTGCCACCAGTGACTACAACAGCAATGAGCAGTTCTTC
CDR3: CATSDYNSNEQFF

length: 15
D: -
V: TRBV11-2
J: TRBJ2-5
size: -
DNA: TGTGCCAGCAGCTTAGGTGGCAGGATCCAAGGGACCCAGTACTTC
CDR3: CASSLGGRIQGTQYF

length: 14
D: -
V: TRBV5-1
J: TRBJ2-5
size: -
DNA: TGCGCCAGCAGCGAAGGTAGGGGAGAGGAGACCCAGTACTTC
CDR3: CASSEGRGEETQYF

length: 13
D: -
V: TRBV7-3
J: TRBJ2-7
size: -
DNA: TGTGCCAGCAGTTTCGGCAGCTCCTACGAGCAGTACTTC
CDR3: CASSFGSSYEQYF